This T cell receptor beta chain came from a study of cytomegalovirus exposure and HLA in healthy donors. The wider study: Earlier, some 200 million T cells were analyzed, and 90 million to 120 million unique TCR beta sequences were found among them.

V lost 5 bases and J 8 bases, leaving 15 bases between the germline ends. In germline, CDR1 is MNHEY, CDR2 SVGAGI. This CDR3 has 14 amino acids. On this clone itself: Its target is unknown.

PCR was performed using 60 Vbeta and 13 Jbeta primers. The table came from immunoSEQ multiplex PCR; TCRdb's copy has only in-frame clones and leaves some out. This table has fewer than 200,000 clones, approximately 82% appearing once. Overall study findings and caveats: What a later analysis showed was that several of the most significant clusters appeared linked to common viral pathogens. Upon later analysis, HLA-associated TCR beta chains proved more clonally expanded than other, equally common chains.

Donors showed nominal health when sampled, although they likely had unrecorded immune exposures. The rearrangement uses TRBV6-5 and TRBJ1-4; D is perhaps TRBD1 (6 bases). The sequencing sample was made of PBMCs. The receptor's source is a male donor in good health and CMV-seronegative. For the CDR3, the DNA is TGTGCCAGCAGTCACGGGGGGGCAAGGGAAAAACTGTTTTTT. Translating gives CASSHGGAREKLFF.